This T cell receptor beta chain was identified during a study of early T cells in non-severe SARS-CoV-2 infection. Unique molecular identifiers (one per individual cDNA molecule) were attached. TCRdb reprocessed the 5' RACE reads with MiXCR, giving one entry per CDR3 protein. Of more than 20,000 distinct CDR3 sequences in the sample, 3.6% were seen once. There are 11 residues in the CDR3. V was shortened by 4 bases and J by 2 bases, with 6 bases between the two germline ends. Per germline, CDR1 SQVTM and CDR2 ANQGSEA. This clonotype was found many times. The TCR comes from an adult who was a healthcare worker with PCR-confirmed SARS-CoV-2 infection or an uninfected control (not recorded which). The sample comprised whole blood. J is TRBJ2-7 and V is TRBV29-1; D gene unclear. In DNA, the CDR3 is TGCAGCGTTGGGGCCCCCTACGAGCAGTACTTC. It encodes CSVGAPYEQYF.